These 16 T cell receptor beta chains share one sample of origin, sequenced in a study of response to subunit inactivated influenza vaccine. TCRdb passed the RT-PCR reads through MiXCR, listing each CDR3 protein once. Of about 620,000 distinct CDR3 sequences detected, about 11% appear once; the ten largest clones hold approximately 11%. Another study also made use of these data, one on T cells expressing NK-cell markers. That work adds: It was by 5'RACE template switching with UMIs that TCR beta cDNA was made.

Sequenced material: PBMCs from blood, taken on the day of vaccination. The source is a man aged 50-59 years who received an inactivated influenza vaccine.

V and J are TRBV6-5 and TRBJ2-5; possible D gene TRBD1, 5 bases. This CDR3 has 14 amino acids. CDR1 and CDR2 from the germline V gene are MNHEY and SVGAGI. Trimming took off 1 base at V and 1 base at J, with 7 bases between the two ends. Written as DNA, the CDR3 is TGTGCCAGCAGTTACTGGGGCAGCCAAGAGACCCAGTACTTC. Translation: CASSYWGSQETQYF.

The genes are TRBV20-1 and TRBJ2-1; 9 bases are a match to TRBD1. Germline V lookup: CDR1 DFQATT, CDR2 SNEGSKA (reference sequence). V gave up 3 bases and J gave up 7 bases; unmatched junction bases: 4. The CDR3 is made up of 13 amino acids. CDR3 protein: CSASGDRENEQFF. The CDR3 DNA is TGCAGTGCTAGTGGGGACAGGGAAAATGAGCAGTTCTTC.

This clonotype was detected a few times. The chain joins TRBV7-2 to TRBJ2-3; no clear D. Deletions cut 7 bases from V and 2 bases from J, with 10 bases between. Germline V lookup: CDR1 SGHTA, CDR2 FQGNSA. CDR3 size: 13 residues. The CDR3 here is CASTQQLTDTQYF. CDR3 nucleotide sequence: TGTGCCAGCACCCAGCAGCTCACAGATACGCAGTATTTT.

The chain links TRBV4-1 to TRBJ1-2; D might be TRBD1 (6 bases). Between the trimmed V and J ends, which lost 5 bases and 7 bases, there was a span of 20 bases. The length of the CDR3 is 15 residues. Looked up from germline, CDR1 is MGHRA and CDR2 is YSYEKL. The DNA for the CDR3 is TGCGCCAGCAGCTTCCGGGACACTCCTATGGGTGGCTACACCTTC. This sequence encodes CASSFRDTPMGGYTF.

This chain uses TRBV20-1 with TRBJ2-2; TRBD2 agrees at 8 bases. V lost 4 bases, J lost 4 bases, and 11 bases stayed unmatched. This CDR3 is 16 amino acids long. CDR1 is DFQATT and CDR2 is SNEGSKA in the germline V gene (reference sequence). CDR3 coding DNA: TGCAGTGCTATCCCTCGGGAGGGCCTTAGCACCGGGGAGCTGTTTTTT. Translating it yields CSAIPREGLSTGELFF.

In its sample, this clonotype was seen a few times. V is TRBV5-1 and J is TRBJ2-3, with D tentatively TRBD1 or TRBD2 (6 bases each). Trimming left V 1 base short and J 1 base short, with 10 bases between. Germline CDR1 and CDR2: SGHRS and YFSETQ. This CDR3 comprises 15 residues. The DNA of the CDR3 is TGCGCCAGCAGCTTGATGGGGGGCGGCACAGATACGCAGTATTTT. This gives the protein CASSLMGGGTDTQYF.

This chain joins TRBV28 and TRBJ2-1; 12 bases align to TRBD1. J lost 9 bases, V lost 4 bases, and 7 bases had no gene match. CDR3 size: 15 residues. The germline CDR1 and CDR2 sequences are MDHEN and SYDVKM. The CDR3 protein is CASSSPGQGAGEQFF. CDR3 sequence (DNA): TGTGCCAGCAGTTCTCCGGGACAGGGGGCGGGTGAGCAGTTCTTC. The full variable domain, completed using reference TRBV28 and TRBJ2-1, is DVKVTQSSRYLVKRTGEKVFLECVQDMDHENMFWYRQDPGLGLRLIYFSYDVKMKEKGDIPEGYSVSREKKERFSLILESASTNQTSMYLCASSSPGQGAGEQFFGPGTRLTVL.

The rearrangement uses TRBV2 and TRBJ1-2; D gene ambiguous. V was pared by 6 bases and J by 9 bases, with 17 bases between. The germline V gene has CDR1 SNHLY and CDR2 FYNNEI. The CDR3 is 13 amino acids. CDR3 in DNA: TGTGCCAGCAGGATGGAAAGCGGGAAGAGCTACACCTTC. This translates into CASRMESGKSYTF.

This clonotype was recorded a few times. This sequence joins TRBV14 and TRBJ2-1, with a weak D call TRBD2 (5 bases). The CDR3 is made up of 16 amino acids. The germline gives CDR1 SGHDN, CDR2 FVKESK. The V end lost 0 bases, the J end lost 4 bases, and 13 bases lay between the germline ends. CDR3 DNA sequence: TGTGCCAGCAGCCAAGATCAGCGGAAACCATACAATGAGCAGTTCTTC. Protein sequence: CASSQDQRKPYNEQFF. Full variable domain (remainder filled in from reference TRBV14 and TRBJ2-1): EAGVTQFPSHSVIEKGQTVTLRCDPISGHDNLYWYRRVMGKEIKFLLHFVKESKQDESGMPNNRFLAERTGGTYSTLKVQPAELEDSGVYFCASSQDQRKPYNEQFFGPGTRLTVL.

The rearrangement joins TRBV20-1 to TRBJ2-5; 10 nucleotides line up with TRBD2. Unmatched junction bases numbered 6, after V lost 6 bases and J lost 5 bases. Germline-derived CDR1 and CDR2 are DFQATT and SNEGSKA (reference sequence). The CDR3 runs 13 residues. CDR3 loop: CSAISGGAETQYF. The CDR3 DNA follows: TGCAGTGCGATCAGCGGGGGGGCGGAGACCCAGTACTTC.

The chain joins TRBV12-3 or TRBV12-4 to TRBJ2-1; D ambiguous. Trimming pared 5 bases from V and 8 bases from J, leaving 13 bases between. The CDR3 sequence is 13 residues long. CDR3 coding DNA: TGTGCCAGCAGTCCCATCAAAGCCGATGAGCAGTTCTTC. Translation gives CASSPIKADEQFF.

The V call is TRBV11-1, the J call TRBJ2-2; D is unresolved. CDR3 length: 15 amino acids. The germline V and J ends were trimmed by 4 bases and 5 bases, with 14 bases remaining between them. Germline loops: CDR1 SGHAT, CDR2 FQDESV (reference sequence). CDR3 region: CASSSTLSRTGELFF. CDR3 nucleotide sequence: TGTGCCAGCAGCTCGACCCTCAGTAGGACCGGGGAGCTGTTTTTT.

Many counts were recorded for this clonotype. The chain joins TRBV5-1 to TRBJ1-1; 7 bases fit TRBD1. In germline, CDR1 is SGHRS, CDR2 YFSETQ. V was clipped by 2 bases and J by 1 base; unmatched bases: 2. The CDR3 runs 14 residues. For the CDR3, the DNA is TGCGCCAGCAGCTTCCGGGACAGGAACACTGAAGCTTTCTTT. As protein: CASSFRDRNTEAFF. The entire variable domain, with the rest obtained from reference TRBV5-1 and TRBJ1-1, is as follows: KAGVTQTPRYLIKTRGQQVTLSCSPISGHRSVSWYQQTPGQGLQFLFEYFSETQRNKGNFPGRFSGRQFSNSRSEMNVSTLELGDSALYLCASSFRDRNTEAFFGQGTRLTVV.

This clonotype has at least ten counts. J is TRBJ2-7 and V is TRBV4-2; D gene ambiguous. Germline CDR1 and CDR2: LGHNA and YNFKEQ. The CDR3 covers 13 residues. Trimming shortened V by 0 bases and J by 3 bases, and 6 bases separated the two germline ends. This CDR3 reads CASSQDKGYEQYF. In DNA form, the CDR3 reads TGTGCCAGCAGCCAAGATAAGGGCTACGAGCAGTACTTC.

This clonotype was observed many times. J is TRBJ2-6 and V is TRBV12-3 or TRBV12-4, with no clear D. Trimming stripped 7 bases from V and 0 bases from J, with 4 bases between. The CDR3 covers 13 residues. CDR3 region: CASKTSGANVLTF. DNA of the CDR3: TGTGCCAGCAAAACCTCTGGGGCCAACGTCCTGACTTTC.

This clonotype was found many times. The chain combines TRBV7-9 with TRBJ1-1; no reliable D call. This CDR3 has 14 amino acids. V lost 1 base and J lost 7, with 13 bases in between. Germline V gene sequence: CDR1 SEHNR, CDR2 FQNEAQ (reference sequence). The CDR3 nucleotides read TGTGCCAGCAGCTTAGATGCAGAAGGGTATGAAGCTTTCTTT. Protein sequence: CASSLDAEGYEAFF.